Sequencing of this T cell receptor beta chain was carried out in a study of blood T cell repertoires in COVID-19. With V trimmed by 4 bases and J by 2 bases, 2 bases remained unmatched. The CDR3 spans 16 residues. Germline V lookup: CDR1 MNHEY, CDR2 SVGAGI. Sequenced by immunoSEQ multiplex PCR; TCRdb stores in-frame clones only, minus some. The sample records around 470,000 clones, 89% being singletons. The source material was peripheral blood. The TCR originated in a man between 18 and 35 years old with COVID-19, enrolled during active disease. The rearrangement joins TRBV6-5 to TRBJ2-3, with TRBD2 identical over 14 bases. The CDR3 DNA follows: TGTGCCAGCAGTTCGGGACTAGCGGGGGCCACAGATACGCAGTATTTT. Residues: CASSSGLAGATDTQYF.